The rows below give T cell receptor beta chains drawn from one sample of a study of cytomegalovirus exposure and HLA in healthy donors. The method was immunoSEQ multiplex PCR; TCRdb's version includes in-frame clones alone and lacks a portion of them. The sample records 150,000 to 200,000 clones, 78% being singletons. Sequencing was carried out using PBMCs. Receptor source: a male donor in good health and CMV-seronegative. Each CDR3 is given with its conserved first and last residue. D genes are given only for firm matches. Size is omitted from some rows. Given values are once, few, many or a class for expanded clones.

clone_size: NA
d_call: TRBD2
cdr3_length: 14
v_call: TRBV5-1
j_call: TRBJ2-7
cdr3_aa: CASSSLSGAYEQYF
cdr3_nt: TGCGCCAGCAGCTCCCTAAGCGGGGCCTACGAGCAGTACTTC

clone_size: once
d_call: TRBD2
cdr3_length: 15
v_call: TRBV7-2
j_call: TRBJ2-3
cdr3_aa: CASGSSGRGTDTQYF
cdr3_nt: TGTGCCTCCGGTAGTAGCGGGAGGGGGACAGATACGCAGTATTTT

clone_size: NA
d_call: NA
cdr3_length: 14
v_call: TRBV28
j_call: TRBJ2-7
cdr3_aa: CASSFPDSSYEQYF
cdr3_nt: TGTGCCAGCAGTTTTCCTGACAGCTCCTACGAGCAGTACTTC

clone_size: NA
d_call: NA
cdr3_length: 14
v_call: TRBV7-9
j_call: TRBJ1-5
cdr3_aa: CASSSAGSRQPQHF
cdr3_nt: TGTGCCAGCAGCTCCGCCGGGAGTCGTCAGCCCCAGCATTTT

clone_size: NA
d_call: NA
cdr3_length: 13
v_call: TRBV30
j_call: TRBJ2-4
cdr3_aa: CAWTLTGGNIQYF
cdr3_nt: TGTGCCTGGACTCTAACCGGGGGTAACATTCAGTACTTC

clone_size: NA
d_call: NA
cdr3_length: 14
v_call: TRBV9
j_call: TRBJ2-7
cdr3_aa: CASSGRDTSYEQYF
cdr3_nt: TGTGCCAGCAGCGGCCGGGACACCTCCTACGAGCAGTACTTC

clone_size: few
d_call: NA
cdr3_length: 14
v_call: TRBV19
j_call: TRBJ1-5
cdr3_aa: CASSLTGPNQPQHF
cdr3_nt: TGTGCCAGTAGCTTGACAGGACCCAATCAGCCCCAGCATTTT

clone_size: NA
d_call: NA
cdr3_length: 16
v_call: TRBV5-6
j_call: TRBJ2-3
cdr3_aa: CASSSLGQGLEDTQYF
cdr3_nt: TGTGCCAGCAGCTCCCTAGGTCAGGGGCTGGAAGATACGCAGTATTTT

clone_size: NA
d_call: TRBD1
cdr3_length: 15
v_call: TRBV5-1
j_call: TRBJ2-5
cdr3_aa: CASSRGQGPQETQYF
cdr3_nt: TGCGCCAGCAGCCGGGGACAGGGCCCCCAAGAGACCCAGTACTTC

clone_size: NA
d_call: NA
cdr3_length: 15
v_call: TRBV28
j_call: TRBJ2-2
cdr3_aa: CASTEGGAYTGELFF
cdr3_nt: TGTGCCAGCACAGAGGGGGGGGCTTACACCGGGGAGCTGTTTTTT

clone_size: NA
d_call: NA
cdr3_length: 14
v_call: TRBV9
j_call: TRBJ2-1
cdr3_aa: CASSVDSSYNEQFF
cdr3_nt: TGTGCCAGCAGCGTAGATAGCTCCTACAATGAGCAGTTCTTC

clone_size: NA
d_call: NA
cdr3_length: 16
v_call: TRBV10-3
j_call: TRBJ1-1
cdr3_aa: CAISAAEGRGDTEAFF
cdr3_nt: TGTGCCATCAGCGCTGCGGAGGGGCGCGGCGACACTGAAGCTTTCTTT

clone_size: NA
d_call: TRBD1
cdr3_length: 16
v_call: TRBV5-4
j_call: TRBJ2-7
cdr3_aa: CASSVDYGTGSYEQYF
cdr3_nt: TGTGCCAGCAGCGTGGACTACGGGACAGGGTCCTACGAGCAGTACTTC

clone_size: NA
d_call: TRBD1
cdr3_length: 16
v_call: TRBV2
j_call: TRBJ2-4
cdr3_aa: CASTRDRGLGKNIQYF
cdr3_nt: TGTGCCAGCACCCGAGACAGGGGGCTAGGCAAAAACATTCAGTACTTC

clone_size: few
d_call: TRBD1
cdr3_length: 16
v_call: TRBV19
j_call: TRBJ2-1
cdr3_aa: CASSIVAGTGYNEQFF
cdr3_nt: TGTGCCAGTAGTATAGTCGCCGGGACAGGGTACAATGAGCAGTTCTTC

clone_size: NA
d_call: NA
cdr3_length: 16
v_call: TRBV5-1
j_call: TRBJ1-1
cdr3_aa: CASSLAPGIENTEAFF
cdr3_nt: TGCGCCAGCAGCTTGGCCCCAGGGATCGAGAACACTGAAGCTTTCTTT

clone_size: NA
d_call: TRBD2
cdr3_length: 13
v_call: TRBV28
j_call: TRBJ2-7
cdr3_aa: CASSSLGSGRLLF
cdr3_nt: TGTGCCAGCAGTTCCCTGGGGAGCGGGAGGCTCCTCTTC

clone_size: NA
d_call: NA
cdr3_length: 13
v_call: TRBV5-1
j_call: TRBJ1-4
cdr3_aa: CASSGGDNEKLFF
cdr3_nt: TGCGCCAGCAGCGGAGGGGATAATGAAAAACTGTTTTTT